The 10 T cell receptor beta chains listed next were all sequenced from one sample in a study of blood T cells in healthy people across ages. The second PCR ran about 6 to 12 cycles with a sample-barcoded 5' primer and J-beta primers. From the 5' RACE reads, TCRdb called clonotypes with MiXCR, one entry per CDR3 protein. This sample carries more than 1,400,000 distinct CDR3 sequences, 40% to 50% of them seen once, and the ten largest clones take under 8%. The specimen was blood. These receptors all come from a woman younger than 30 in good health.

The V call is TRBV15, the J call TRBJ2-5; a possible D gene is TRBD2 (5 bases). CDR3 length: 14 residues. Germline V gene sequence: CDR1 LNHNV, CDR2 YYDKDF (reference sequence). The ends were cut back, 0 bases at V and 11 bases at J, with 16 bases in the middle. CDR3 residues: CATSRDPGGWEQYF. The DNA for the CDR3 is TGTGCCACCAGCAGAGATCCCGGTGGGTGGGAGCAGTACTTC. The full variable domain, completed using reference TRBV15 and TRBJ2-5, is DAMVIQNPRYQVTQFGKPVTLSCSQTLNHNVMYWYQQKSSQAPKLLFHYYDKDFNNEADTPDNFQSRRPNTSFCFLDIRSPGLGDTAMYLCATSRDPGGWEQYFGPGTRLLVL.

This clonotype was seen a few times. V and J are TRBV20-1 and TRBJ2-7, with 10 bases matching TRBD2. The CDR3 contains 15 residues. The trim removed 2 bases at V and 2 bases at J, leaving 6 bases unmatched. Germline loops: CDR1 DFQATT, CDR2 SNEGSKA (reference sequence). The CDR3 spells CSARLAGVRPYEQYF. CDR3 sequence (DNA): TGCAGTGCTAGACTAGCGGGAGTGAGGCCCTACGAGCAGTACTTC.

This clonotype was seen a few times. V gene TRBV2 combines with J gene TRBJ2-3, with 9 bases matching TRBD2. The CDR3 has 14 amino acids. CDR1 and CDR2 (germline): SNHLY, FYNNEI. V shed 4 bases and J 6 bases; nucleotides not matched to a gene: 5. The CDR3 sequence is CASSAGTSQDTQYF. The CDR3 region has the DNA TGTGCCAGCAGTGCTGGGACTAGCCAGGATACGCAGTATTTT.

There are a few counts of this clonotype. The CDR3, as DNA: TGTGCCAGCAGTCTCTGGACTAGCGGGAGGGCCGGCAATGAGCAGTTCTTC. It specifies CASSLWTSGRAGNEQFF. The V call is TRBV27, the J call TRBJ2-1; 15 positions agree with TRBD2. Germline V gene data show CDR1 as MNHEY and CDR2 as SMNVEV (reference sequence). The V segment lost 5 bases and the J segment 6 bases; nucleotides outside the gene matches: 8. The CDR3 runs to 17 residues.

CDR3 sequence (DNA): TGTGCCAGCAGTAAACCGGGACTAGCGGACTACGAGCAGTACTTC. Its protein is CASSKPGLADYEQYF. The chain has TRBV6-5 and TRBJ2-7, with 11 positions matching TRBD2. V was pared by 5 bases and J by 3 bases, with 6 bases of the junction left unmatched. The CDR3 spans 15 residues. CDR1 MNHEY and CDR2 SVGAGI come from the germline V gene.

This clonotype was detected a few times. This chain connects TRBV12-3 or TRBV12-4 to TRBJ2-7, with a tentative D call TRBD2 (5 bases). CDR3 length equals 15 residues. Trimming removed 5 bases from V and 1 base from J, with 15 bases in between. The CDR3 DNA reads TGTGCCAGCAGTGTTGGCGATCGGGGATCCTACGAGCAGTACTTC. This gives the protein CASSVGDRGSYEQYF.

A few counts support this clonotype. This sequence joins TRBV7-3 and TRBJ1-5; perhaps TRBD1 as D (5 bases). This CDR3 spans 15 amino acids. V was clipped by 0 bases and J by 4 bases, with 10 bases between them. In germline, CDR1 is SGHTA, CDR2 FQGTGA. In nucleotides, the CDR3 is TGTGCCAGCAGCTTAACGCCGTCAGGGAATCAGCCCCAGCATTTT. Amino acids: CASSLTPSGNQPQHF. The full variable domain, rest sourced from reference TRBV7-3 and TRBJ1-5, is GAGVSQTPSNKVTEKGKYVELRCDPISGHTALYWYRQSLGQGPEFLIYFQGTGAADDSGLPNDRFFAVRPEGSVSTLKIQRTERGDSAVYLCASSLTPSGNQPQHFGDGTRLSIL.

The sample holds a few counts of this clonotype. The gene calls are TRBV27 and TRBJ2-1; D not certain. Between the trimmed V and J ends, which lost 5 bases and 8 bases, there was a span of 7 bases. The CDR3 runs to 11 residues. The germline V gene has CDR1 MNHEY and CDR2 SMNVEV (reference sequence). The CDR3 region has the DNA TGTGCCAGCAGTATGGCGGATGAGCAGTTCTTC. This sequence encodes CASSMADEQFF.

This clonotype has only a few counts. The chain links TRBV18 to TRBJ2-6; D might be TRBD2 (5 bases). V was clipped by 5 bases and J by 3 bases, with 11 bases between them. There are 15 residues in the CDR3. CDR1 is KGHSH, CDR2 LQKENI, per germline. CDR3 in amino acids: CASSSLSVGANVLTF. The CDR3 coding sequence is TGTGCCAGCTCATCCCTTAGCGTTGGGGCCAACGTCCTGACTTTC.

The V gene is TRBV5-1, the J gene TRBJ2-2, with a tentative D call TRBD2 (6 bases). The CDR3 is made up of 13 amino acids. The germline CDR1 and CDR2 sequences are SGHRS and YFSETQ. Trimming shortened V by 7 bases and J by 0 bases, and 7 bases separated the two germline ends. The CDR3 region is CASGGTNTGELFF. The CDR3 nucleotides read TGCGCCAGCGGCGGGACGAACACCGGGGAGCTGTTTTTT.